Following are 3 T cell receptor beta chains from one sample sequenced in a study of blood T cell repertoires in COVID-19. Profiled with immunoSEQ multiplex PCR; TCRdb holds only in-frame clones, not every one. Of 120,000 to 150,000 clones detected, approximately 80% appear once; the ten largest clones hold approximately 1.8%. The sample taken for sequencing was PBMCs or T cells enriched from blood (not recorded which). Receptors originate from a woman aged 18-29 years who had been exposed to COVID-19.

The chain uses TRBV29-1 and TRBJ1-1, with TRBD1 as a possible D gene (5 bases). V was cut by 7 bases and J by 2 bases, with 11 bases left in between. CDR3 size: 12 residues. Germline V CDR1 and CDR2: SQVTM, ANQGSEA. The CDR3 region has the DNA TGCAGCGGATGGGGGGATAACACTGAAGCTTTCTTT. Residues: CSGWGDNTEAFF. The full variable domain, with the rest looked up from reference TRBV29-1 and TRBJ1-1, is SAVISQKPSRDICQRGTSLTIQCQVDSQVTMMFWYRQQPGQSLTLIATANQGSEATYESGFVIDKFPISRPNLTFSTLTVSNMSPEDSSIYLCSGWGDNTEAFFGQGTRLTVV.

This chain joins TRBV18 and TRBJ2-7; 14 bases agree with TRBD2. V was clipped by 4 bases and J by 5 bases; unmatched bases: 7. CDR1 KGHSH and CDR2 LQKENI come from the germline V gene. This CDR3 comprises 16 residues. This chain's CDR3 is CASSRLAGGPFDEQYF. The CDR3 bases are TGTGCCAGCTCACGACTAGCGGGAGGGCCGTTCGACGAGCAGTACTTC.

The genes are TRBV7-8 and TRBJ2-2; TRBD1 agrees at 8 bases. The CDR3 consists of 16 residues. From germline, CDR1 is SGHVS and CDR2 FQNEAQ. The trim removed 3 bases at V and 3 bases at J, leaving 6 bases unmatched. The CDR3 DNA sequence: TGTGCCAGCAGCTTTGGAACCAGGGGGCACACCGGGGAGCTGTTTTTT. Its protein product is CASSFGTRGHTGELFF.